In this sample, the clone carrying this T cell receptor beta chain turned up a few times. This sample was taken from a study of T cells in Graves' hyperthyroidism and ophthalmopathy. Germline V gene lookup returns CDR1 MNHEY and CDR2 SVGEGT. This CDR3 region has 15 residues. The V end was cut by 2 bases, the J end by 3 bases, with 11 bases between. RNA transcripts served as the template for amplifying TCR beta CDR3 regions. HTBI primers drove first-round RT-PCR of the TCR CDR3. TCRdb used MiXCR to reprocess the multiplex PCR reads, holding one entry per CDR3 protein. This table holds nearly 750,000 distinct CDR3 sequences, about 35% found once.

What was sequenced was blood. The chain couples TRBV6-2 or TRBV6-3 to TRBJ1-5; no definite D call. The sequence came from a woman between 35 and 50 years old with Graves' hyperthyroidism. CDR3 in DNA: TGTGCCAGCAGTTACAAGCGAGCCGCCAATCAGCCCCAGCATTTT. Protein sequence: CASSYKRAANQPQHF.